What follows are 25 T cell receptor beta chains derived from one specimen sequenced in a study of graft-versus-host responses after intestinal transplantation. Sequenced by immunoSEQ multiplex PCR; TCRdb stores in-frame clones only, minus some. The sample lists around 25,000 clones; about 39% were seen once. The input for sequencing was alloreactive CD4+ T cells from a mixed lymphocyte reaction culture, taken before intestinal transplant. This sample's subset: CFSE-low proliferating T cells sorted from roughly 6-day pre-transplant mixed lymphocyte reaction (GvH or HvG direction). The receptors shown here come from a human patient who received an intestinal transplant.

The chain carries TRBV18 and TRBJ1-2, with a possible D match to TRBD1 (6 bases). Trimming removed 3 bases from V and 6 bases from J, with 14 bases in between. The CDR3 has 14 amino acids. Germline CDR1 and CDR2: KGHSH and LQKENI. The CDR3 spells CASSPAGAMHGYTF. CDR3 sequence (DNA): TGTGCCAGCTCACCCGCAGGGGCAATGCATGGCTACACCTTC.

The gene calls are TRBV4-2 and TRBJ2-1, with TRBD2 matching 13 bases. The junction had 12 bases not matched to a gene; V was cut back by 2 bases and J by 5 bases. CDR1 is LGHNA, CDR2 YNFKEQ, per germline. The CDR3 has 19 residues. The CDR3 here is CASSQMNYFGLAGDNEQFF. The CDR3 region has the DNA TGTGCCAGCAGCCAAATGAATTATTTCGGACTAGCGGGAGACAATGAGCAGTTCTTC.

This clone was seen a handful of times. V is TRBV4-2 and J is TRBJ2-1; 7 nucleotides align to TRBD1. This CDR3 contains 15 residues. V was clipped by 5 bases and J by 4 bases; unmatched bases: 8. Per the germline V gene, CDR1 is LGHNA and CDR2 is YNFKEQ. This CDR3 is CASSKTGQLYNEQFF. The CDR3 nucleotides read TGTGCCAGCAGCAAAACGGGACAGCTATACAATGAGCAGTTCTTC.

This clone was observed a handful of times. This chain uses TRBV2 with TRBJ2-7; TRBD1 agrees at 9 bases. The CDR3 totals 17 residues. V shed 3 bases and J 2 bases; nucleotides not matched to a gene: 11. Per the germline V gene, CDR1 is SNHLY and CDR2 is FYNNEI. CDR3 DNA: TGTGCCAGCAGTGACGGAGGCGGACGGACAGGGGCCTACGAGCAGTACTTC. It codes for CASSDGGGRTGAYEQYF.

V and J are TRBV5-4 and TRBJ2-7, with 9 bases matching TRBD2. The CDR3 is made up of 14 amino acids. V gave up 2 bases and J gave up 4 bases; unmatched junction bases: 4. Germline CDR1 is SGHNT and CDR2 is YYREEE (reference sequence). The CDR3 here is CASSLAGGRYEQYF. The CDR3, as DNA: TGTGCCAGCAGCTTAGCGGGAGGAAGGTACGAGCAGTACTTC. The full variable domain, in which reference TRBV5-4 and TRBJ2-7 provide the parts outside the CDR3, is ETGVTQSPTHLIKTRGQQVTLRCSSQSGHNTVSWYQQALGQGPQFIFQYYREEENGRGNFPPRFSGLQFPNYSSELNVNALELDDSALYLCASSLAGGRYEQYFGPGTRLTVT.

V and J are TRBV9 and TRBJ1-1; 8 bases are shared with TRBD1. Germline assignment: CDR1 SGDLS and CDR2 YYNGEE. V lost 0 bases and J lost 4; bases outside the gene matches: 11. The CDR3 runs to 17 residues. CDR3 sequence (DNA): TGTGCCAGCAGCGTAGGCGGACAGGGAAGGTGGGGCACTGAAGCTTTCTTT. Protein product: CASSVGGQGRWGTEAFF.

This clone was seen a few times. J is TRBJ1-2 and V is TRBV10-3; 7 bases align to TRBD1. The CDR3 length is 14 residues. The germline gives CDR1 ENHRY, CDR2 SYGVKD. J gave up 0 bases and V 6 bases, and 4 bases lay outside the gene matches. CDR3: CAIRGQLTNYGYTF. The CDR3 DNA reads TGTGCCATCAGGGGACAGTTAACTAACTATGGCTACACCTTC.

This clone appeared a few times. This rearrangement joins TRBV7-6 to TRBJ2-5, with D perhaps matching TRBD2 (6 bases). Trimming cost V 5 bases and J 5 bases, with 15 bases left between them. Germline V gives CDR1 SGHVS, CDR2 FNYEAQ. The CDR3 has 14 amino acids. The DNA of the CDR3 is TGTGCCAGCAGCCCGGACTACCCTCGGGAGACCCAGTACTTC. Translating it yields CASSPDYPRETQYF. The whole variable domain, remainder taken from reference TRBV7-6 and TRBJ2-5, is GAGVSQSPRYKVTKRGQDVALRCDPISGHVSLYWYRQALGQGPEFLTYFNYEAQQDKSGLPNDRFSAERPEGSISTLTIQRTEQRDSAMYRCASSPDYPRETQYFGPGTRLLVL.

The CDR3 loop is CASSISGGRTDTQYF. The CDR3 DNA reads TGTGCCAGCAGCATTAGCGGGGGCCGCACAGATACGCAGTATTTT. The rearrangement links TRBV7-9 to TRBJ2-3, with 9 nucleotides matching TRBD2. Trimming at V came to 5 bases and at J to 1 base, leaving 4 bases not matched to a gene. Germline CDR1 reads SEHNR; CDR2 reads FQNEAQ (reference sequence). The CDR3 runs 15 residues.

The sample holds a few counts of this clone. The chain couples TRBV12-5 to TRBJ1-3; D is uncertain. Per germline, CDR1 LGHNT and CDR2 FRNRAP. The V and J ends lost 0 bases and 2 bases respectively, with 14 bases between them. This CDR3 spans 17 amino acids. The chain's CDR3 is CASGLVLVEAPGNTIYF. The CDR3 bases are TGTGCTAGTGGTTTGGTACTCGTCGAGGCGCCTGGAAACACCATATATTTT.

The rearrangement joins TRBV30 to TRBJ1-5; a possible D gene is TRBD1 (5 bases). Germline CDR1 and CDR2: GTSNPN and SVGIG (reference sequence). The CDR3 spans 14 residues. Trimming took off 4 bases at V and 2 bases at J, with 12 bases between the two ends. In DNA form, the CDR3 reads TGTGCCTGGAATCAGGGCACGGGCAATCAGCCCCAGCATTTT. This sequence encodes CAWNQGTGNQPQHF.

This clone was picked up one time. The CDR3 spells CASSYNGQLNTEAFF. The CDR3 nucleotides read TGTGCCAGCAGTTACAATGGACAACTGAACACTGAAGCTTTCTTT. This sequence joins TRBV6-6 and TRBJ1-1, with a weak D call TRBD1 (5 bases). CDR1 MNHNY and CDR2 SVGAGI come from the germline V gene (reference sequence). The CDR3 is 15 residues long. V shed 2 bases and J shed 0 bases, with 10 bases lying between them.

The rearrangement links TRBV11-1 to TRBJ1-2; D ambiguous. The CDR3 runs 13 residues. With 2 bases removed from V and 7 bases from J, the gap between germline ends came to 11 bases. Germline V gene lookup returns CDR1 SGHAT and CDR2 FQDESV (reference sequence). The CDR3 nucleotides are TGTGCCAGCAGCTTAACGGACCGGGGTGGCTACACCTTC. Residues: CASSLTDRGGYTF.

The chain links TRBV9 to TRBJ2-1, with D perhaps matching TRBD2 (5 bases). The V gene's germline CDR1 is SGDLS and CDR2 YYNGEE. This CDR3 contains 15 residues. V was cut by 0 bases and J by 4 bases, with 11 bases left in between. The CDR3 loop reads CASSVGVGDYNEQFF. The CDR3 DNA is TGTGCCAGCAGCGTAGGCGTCGGGGATTACAATGAGCAGTTCTTC. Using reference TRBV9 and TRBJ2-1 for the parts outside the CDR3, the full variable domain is DSGVTQTPKHLITATGQRVTLRCSPRSGDLSVYWYQQSLDQGLQFLIQYYNGEERAKGNILERFSAQQFPDLHSELNLSSLELGDSALYFCASSVGVGDYNEQFFGPGTRLTVL.

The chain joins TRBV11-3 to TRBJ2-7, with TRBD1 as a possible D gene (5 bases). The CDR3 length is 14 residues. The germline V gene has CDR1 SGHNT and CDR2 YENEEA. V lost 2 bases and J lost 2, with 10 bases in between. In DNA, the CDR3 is TGTGCCAGCAGCTTAACAGGCCGTACCTACGAGCAGTACTTC. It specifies CASSLTGRTYEQYF.

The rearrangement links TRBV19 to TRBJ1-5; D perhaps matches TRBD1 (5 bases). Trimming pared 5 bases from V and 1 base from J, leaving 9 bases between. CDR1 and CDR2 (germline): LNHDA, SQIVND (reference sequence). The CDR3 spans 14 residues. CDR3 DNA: TGTGCCAGTAGTTTAAGACAGAGCAATCAGCCCCAGCATTTT. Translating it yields CASSLRQSNQPQHF.

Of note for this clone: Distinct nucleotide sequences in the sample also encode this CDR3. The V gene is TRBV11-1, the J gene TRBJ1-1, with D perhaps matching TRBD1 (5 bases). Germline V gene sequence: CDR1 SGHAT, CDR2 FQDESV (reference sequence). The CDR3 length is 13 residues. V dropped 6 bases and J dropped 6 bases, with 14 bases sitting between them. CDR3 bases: TGTGCCAGCAGTTCAGCCGGGACTGCTGAAGCTTTCTTT. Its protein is CASSSAGTAEAFF.

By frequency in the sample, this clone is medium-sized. Written as DNA, the CDR3 is TGTGCCAGCAGCTCGACAGGGGGAGCTTATGGCTACACCTTC. Translated: CASSSTGGAYGYTF. The rearrangement joins TRBV2 to TRBJ1-2; the match to TRBD1 covers 9 bases. V lost 6 bases, J lost 5 bases, and 7 bases stayed unmatched. This CDR3 has 14 residues. Germline V lookup: CDR1 SNHLY, CDR2 FYNNEI.

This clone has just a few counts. CDR3 coding DNA: TGTGCCAGCAGTTACGGTCCACAGAACTATGGCTACACCTTC. Its protein product is CASSYGPQNYGYTF. The J gene is TRBJ1-2, the V gene TRBV6-5; D remains ambiguous. The germline gives CDR1 MNHEY, CDR2 SVGAGI. The CDR3 is 14 residues long. Trimming took off 2 bases at V and 2 bases at J, with 9 bases between the two ends.

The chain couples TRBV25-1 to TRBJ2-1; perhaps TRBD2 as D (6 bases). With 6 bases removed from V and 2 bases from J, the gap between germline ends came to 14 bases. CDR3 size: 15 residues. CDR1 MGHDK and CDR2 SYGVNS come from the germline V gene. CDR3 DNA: TGTGCCAGCAGACCCGCGGGGACCACCTACAATGAGCAGTTCTTC. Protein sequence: CASRPAGTTYNEQFF.

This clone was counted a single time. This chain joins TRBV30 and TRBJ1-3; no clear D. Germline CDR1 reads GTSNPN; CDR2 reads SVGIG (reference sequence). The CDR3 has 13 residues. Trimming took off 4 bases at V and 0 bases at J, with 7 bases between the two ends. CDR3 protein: CAWTGYSGNTIYF. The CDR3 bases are TGTGCCTGGACGGGATACTCTGGAAACACCATATATTTT. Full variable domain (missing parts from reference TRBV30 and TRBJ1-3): SQTIHQWPATLVQPVGSPLSLECTVEGTSNPNLYWYRQAAGRGLQLLFYSVGIGQISSEVPQNLSASRPQDRQFILSSKKLLLSDSGFYLCAWTGYSGNTIYFGEGSWLTVV.

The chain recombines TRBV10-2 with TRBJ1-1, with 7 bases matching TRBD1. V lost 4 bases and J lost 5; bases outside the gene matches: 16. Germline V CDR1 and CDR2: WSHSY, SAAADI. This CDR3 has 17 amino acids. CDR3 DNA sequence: TGCGCCAGCAGTGCCCTTTTCTACGCCGGGACAGTGACTGAAGCTTTCTTT. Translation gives CASSALFYAGTVTEAFF.

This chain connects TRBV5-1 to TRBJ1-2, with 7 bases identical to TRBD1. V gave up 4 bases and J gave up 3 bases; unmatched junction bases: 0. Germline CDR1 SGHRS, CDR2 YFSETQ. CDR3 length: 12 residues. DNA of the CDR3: TGCGCCAGCAGCGACAGGGACTATGGCTACACCTTC. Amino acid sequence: CASSDRDYGYTF.

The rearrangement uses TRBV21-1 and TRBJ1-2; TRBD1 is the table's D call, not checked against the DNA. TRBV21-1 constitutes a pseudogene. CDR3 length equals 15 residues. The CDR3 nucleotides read TGTGCCAGCAGCAAAAGCGGCGGGACAGGGAATGGCTACACCTTC. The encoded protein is CASSKSGGTGNGYTF.

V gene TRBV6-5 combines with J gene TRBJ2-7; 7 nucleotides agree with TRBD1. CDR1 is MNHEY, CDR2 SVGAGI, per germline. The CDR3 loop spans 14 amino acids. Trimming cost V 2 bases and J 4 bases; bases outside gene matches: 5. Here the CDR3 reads CASSYGTGVYEQYF. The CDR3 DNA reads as TGTGCCAGCAGTTACGGTACAGGGGTTTACGAGCAGTACTTC.